This is a list of T cell receptor beta chains from one sample in a study of cytomegalovirus exposure and HLA in healthy donors. Profiled with immunoSEQ multiplex PCR; TCRdb holds only in-frame clones, not every one. The sample shows 220,000 or so clones, about 72% of them seen only once. The sequencing sample was made of PBMCs. These TCRs come from a male donor in good health and CMV-seronegative. The CDR3 runs from the conserved cysteine through the conserved F or W. D genes are given only for firm matches. Rows may omit the clone size; those that give it use once, few, many or a size class.

length: 15; size: -; J: TRBJ1-2; D: TRBD1; V: TRBV11-2; DNA: TGTGCCAGCAGCCCCCGAGGAGGGGGCAGAGGAGGCTACACCTTC; CDR3: CASSPRGGGRGGYTF
length: 13; size: -; J: TRBJ2-3; D: -; V: TRBV28; DNA: TGTGCCAGCATCTGGCCAGGCACAGATACGCAGTATTTT; CDR3: CASIWPGTDTQYF
length: 12; size: -; J: TRBJ1-2; D: TRBD1; V: TRBV29-1; DNA: TGCAGCGTTGACGGGGACAGCCTTGGCTACACCTTC; CDR3: CSVDGDSLGYTF
length: 20; size: -; J: TRBJ2-3; D: -; V: TRBV7-3; DNA: TGTGCCAGCAGTCCGATAAATATGGTGGGCGGGATAACTAGCACAGATACGCAGTATTTT; CDR3: CASSPINMVGGITSTDTQYF
length: 16; size: -; J: TRBJ1-3; D: -; V: TRBV9; DNA: TGTGCCAGCAGCCCCCGGGAAGGGCTCTCTGGAAACACCATATATTTT; CDR3: CASSPREGLSGNTIYF
length: 17; size: -; J: TRBJ2-7; D: TRBD2; V: TRBV27; DNA: TGTGCCAGCAGCTTGCTCCCTAGCGGGACAAGCTCCTACGAGCAGTACTTC; CDR3: CASSLLPSGTSSYEQYF
length: 13; size: -; J: TRBJ2-5; D: -; V: TRBV29-1; DNA: TGCAGCGTCGAAGGGGGGGTAGAAGAGACCCAGTACTTC; CDR3: CSVEGGVEETQYF
length: 15; size: -; J: TRBJ2-1; D: -; V: TRBV7-2; DNA: TGTGCCAGCAGCCCCAACTGGAGCGTAAACAATGAGCAGTTCTTC; CDR3: CASSPNWSVNNEQFF
length: 11; size: few; J: TRBJ1-6; D: -; V: TRBV25-1; DNA: TGTGCCAGCACAGGAGGCGGATCCCTCCACTTT; CDR3: CASTGGGSLHF
length: 12; size: -; J: TRBJ1-4; D: -; V: TRBV19; DNA: TGTGCCAGTAGTATCGAGAATGAAAAACTGTTTTTT; CDR3: CASSIENEKLFF
length: 14; size: once; J: TRBJ2-7; D: TRBD2; V: TRBV6-5; DNA: TGTGCCAGCAGTGACGGGTTCGGGGGGGTGAGGCAGTACTTC; CDR3: CASSDGFGGVRQYF
length: 15; size: -; J: TRBJ1-2; D: -; V: TRBV7-3; DNA: TGTGCCAGCAGCTTAATGGCAGGGGCAAACTATGGCTACACCTTC; CDR3: CASSLMAGANYGYTF
length: 15; size: once; J: TRBJ2-7; D: TRBD1; V: TRBV4-1; DNA: TGCGCCAGCAGCCAAGTCCAGGGACAGTCCTACGAGCAGTACTTC; CDR3: CASSQVQGQSYEQYF
length: 13; size: -; J: TRBJ2-7; D: -; V: TRBV2; DNA: TGTGCCAGCAAGAGGACATCGGCCTACGAGCAGTACTTC; CDR3: CASKRTSAYEQYF
length: 15; size: -; J: TRBJ2-5; D: TRBD1; V: TRBV9; DNA: TGTGCCAGCAGCGTAGAGGGACAGGGTTACGAGACCCAGTACTTC; CDR3: CASSVEGQGYETQYF
length: 14; size: -; J: TRBJ2-7; D: TRBD1; V: TRBV15; DNA: TGTGCCACCAGCAGAAGACAGGGGGAAAACGAGCAGTACTTC; CDR3: CATSRRQGENEQYF
length: 13; size: -; J: TRBJ2-5; D: -; V: TRBV7-6; DNA: TGTGCCAGCAGGCCCGACTTTCAAGAGACCCAGTACTTC; CDR3: CASRPDFQETQYF